This record looks at one T cell receptor (beta chain) sequence and its context. Antigen: not known. The sample originates from a study of graft-versus-host responses after intestinal transplantation. Across the whole study: Following induction with anti-thymocyte globulin, all recipients were given tacrolimus and steroids for roughly three years. Overall study results and limits: Marrow from the recipient contained GvH clones, some of which had appeared first in ileum or blood.

Clones were read by immunoSEQ multiplex PCR, and TCRdb kept only the in-frame ones, dropping some. Among roughly 100,000 clones listed, roughly 91% were seen once. This clonotype was sampled from a human donor who was the organ donor for an intestinal transplant. The specimen was unstimulated CD4+ T cells sorted from spleen or lymph node cells, collected before transplant.

CDR3 region: CASSLGRGPYNEQFF. DNA of the CDR3: TGTGCCAGCAGCTTAGGGCGGGGGCCCTACAATGAGCAGTTCTTC. The chain links TRBV7-2 to TRBJ2-1, with D tentatively TRBD2 (7 bases). From germline, CDR1 is SGHTA and CDR2 FQGNSA. The length of the CDR3 is 15 residues. V lost 1 base and J lost 2, with 9 bases in between.